Detailed here is one T cell receptor beta chain. This specimen belongs to a study of blood T cell repertoires in COVID-19. Across the whole study: From the United States, Italy and Spain came samples of acute and convalescent COVID-19. T cells, B-cell-depleted T cells, or PBMCs supplied cDNA or gDNA.

Per the original data handling: Researchers report that nucleated cell counts were estimated from reference gene primer amplification. The repertoire was sequenced with immunoSEQ multiplex PCR; TCRdb's copy has only in-frame clones and lacks some. V and J calls and clone size are as listed in that table; D and trimming were resolved from the DNA. The sample has approximately 150,000 clones, 80% to 90% seen once; the top ten hold about 19%. The V end was cut by 2 bases, the J end by 0 bases, with 20 bases between. CDR1 is SGDLS and CDR2 is YYNGEE in the germline V gene. The CDR3 spans 18 residues. This clonotype was obtained from a woman in her sixties or seventies who had recovered from COVID-19. The gene calls are TRBV9 and TRBJ1-1; perhaps TRBD1 as D (6 bases). Source material: peripheral blood. Written as DNA, the CDR3 is TGTGCCAGCAGCGTGGACCAAGCGTGGCAGGGGTTGAACACTGAAGCTTTCTTT. Amino acids: CASSVDQAWQGLNTEAFF.